The following is a TCR beta chain sequence with its context. This clonotype was seen only a few times. The antigen it recognizes is unknown. There are no base qualities to consult, and no much larger clone falls within one base. This specimen belongs to a study of T cell repertoires in cytomegalovirus infection (dated by TCRdb to between 2018 and 2021). Study-wide context: Alongside well-studied HLA-B-restricted epitopes, the peptide stimulations were aimed at recently identified HLA-C-restricted CMV epitopes, whose presentation resists viral immunomodulation. Donor HLA type was relevant to the analysis, because carriage of CMV infection together with the matching HLA type was indicated by public TCR beta signatures.

The treatment or condition tag for this specimen amounts to: in vitro stimulation with specific CMV peptide epitopes to enrich CMV-specific T cells. Overall results and qualifications from the work: The ex vivo response was dominated by HLA-C-restricted CMV-specific TCR beta clonotypes, which also provided the single most frequent clonotype in two of eight donors. In both this cohort and an independent cohort of 350 to 400 donors, the cumulative frequency of public TCR beta family members distinguished carriers of CMV infection plus the relevant HLA type.

The listed sequencing device is Illumina HiSeq 1500. The public sequencing data were trimmed at Q25 with fastp and processed into clonotypes with MiXCR by TCRdb, which kept only in-frame beta chains. Each CDR3 protein gets just one entry, which takes the most common genes and DNA from the rows behind it. This sample gives about 900,000 distinct CDR3 sequences in total; more than 25% of them show up just once. The ten largest clones take up roughly an eighth of the sample. The CDR3 goes from the cysteine to the phenylalanine over 17 residues. Only CDR3 DNA is held: 51 bases, read in frame from base 1. The CDR1 and CDR2 encoded by the germline V gene are MNHNS and SASEGT. Trimming leaves V shorter by 3 bases and J shorter by 2 bases, with the junction holding 7 bases beyond the gene matches.

The rearrangement combines TRBV6-1 with TRBJ1-5, and TRBD1 aligns with 10 junction nucleotides. This sample comprised cultured CD8+ T cells from PBMCs, obtained from culture after CMV antigen stimulation. The sequence came from a human donor in good health (CMV status not recorded). Some clones in this sample may be carry-over from other donors' samples. The DNA reads as follows: TGTGCCAGCAGTGACCAGACAGGGGGCAAGGGCAATCAGCCCCAGCATTTT. This sequence encodes CASSDQTGGKGNQPQHF.